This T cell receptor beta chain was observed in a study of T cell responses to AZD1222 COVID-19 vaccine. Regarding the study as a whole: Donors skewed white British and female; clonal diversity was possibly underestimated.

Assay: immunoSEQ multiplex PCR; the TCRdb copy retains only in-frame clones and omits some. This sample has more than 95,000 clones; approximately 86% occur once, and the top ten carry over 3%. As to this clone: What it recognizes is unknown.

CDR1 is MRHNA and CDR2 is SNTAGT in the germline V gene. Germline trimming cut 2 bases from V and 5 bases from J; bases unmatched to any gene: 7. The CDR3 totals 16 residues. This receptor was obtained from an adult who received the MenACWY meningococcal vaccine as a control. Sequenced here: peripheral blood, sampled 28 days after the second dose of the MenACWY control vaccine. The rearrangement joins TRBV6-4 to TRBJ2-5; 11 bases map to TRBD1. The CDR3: CASSDIRTGGFETQYF. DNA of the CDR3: TGTGCCAGCAGTGACATTAGGACAGGGGGCTTCGAGACCCAGTACTTC.